This T cell receptor (beta chain) was sequenced during a study of shared clonotypes between healthy human individuals. Study results and caveats: Depth of sequencing was expected to influence donor clonotype sharing.

As regards this clone: Its antigen is not identified.

The CDR3 extends over 17 amino acids. The trim removed 4 bases at V and 0 bases at J, leaving 7 bases unmatched. The germline V gene encodes CDR1 LGHNA and CDR2 YSLEER. Every immunoSEQ plate was one replicate of a subset's evenly spread DNA. Using immunoSEQ multiplex PCR, the repertoire was profiled, and TCRdb retains in-frame clones only, with some absent. This sample yields around 2.1 million clones, of which roughly 91% are seen a single time; under 2% belongs to the top ten. Positive CCR7 selection of CD45RO-negative cells yielded the naive CD8 cells, and terminally differentiated effector memory CD45RA+ cells were excluded. Among the donors, all were Caucasian adults who lived in Nashville, Tennessee.

The sequence came from a man aged 18 to 30 in good health. Some clones in this sample may be carry-over from other donors' samples. The sample comprised naive CD8+ T cells from PBMCs. V usage is TRBV4-3 and J usage is TRBJ2-4; 9 bases align to TRBD1. CDR3 in amino acids: CASSLDYRGLAKNIQYF. CDR3 bases: TGCGCCAGCAGCCTGGATTACAGGGGGCTAGCCAAAAACATTCAGTACTTC.